This section outlines one TCR beta chain sequence together with its context. Its specificity is not known. The record originates from a study of a mutant IDH1 vaccine in newly diagnosed glioma. Study-level information: Eight vaccinations reached patients in weeks 1, 3, 5, 7, 11, 15, 19 and 23. Previous treatment comprised radiotherapy, temozolomide, or both, mostly both. Findings of the study overall: There seemed to be no relation between pseudoprogression and changes in top peripheral T cell clonotypes.

Germline V gene data show CDR1 as LNHNV and CDR2 as YYDKDF (reference sequence). The CDR3 loop spans 13 amino acids. V shed 1 base and J shed 8 bases, with 8 bases lying between them. The method was immunoSEQ multiplex PCR; TCRdb's version includes in-frame clones alone and lacks a portion of them. The data show tens of thousands of clones, with 80% seen just once and about 6.3% held by the top ten. Specified time point: week 23, last vaccination. The investigators gave 300 ug of mutant IDH1 20-mer peptide in each vaccine dose, together with topical imiquimod. There were new WHO grade 3 or 4 astrocytomas in the donors, and these were IDH1-mutant and ATRX-lost.

The clonotype was recovered from a man between 40 and 49 years old with glioma. The material sequenced was PBMCs, taken from a glioma patient whose treatment included an IDH1 peptide vaccine. The V and J genes are TRBV15 and TRBJ1-4; the D gene is possibly TRBD1 (6 bases). This CDR3 is CATSRGGGEKLFF. CDR3 nucleotides: TGTGCCACCAGCAGAGGGGGGGGCGAAAAACTGTTTTTT. The variable domain in full, with the rest retrieved from reference TRBV15 and TRBJ1-4, is DAMVIQNPRYQVTQFGKPVTLSCSQTLNHNVMYWYQQKSSQAPKLLFHYYDKDFNNEADTPDNFQSRRPNTSFCFLDIRSPGLGDTAMYLCATSRGGGEKLFFGSGTQLSVL.